Shown below are 13 T cell receptor beta chains from a single sample sequenced in a study of blood T cell repertoires in COVID-19. This table comes from immunoSEQ multiplex PCR, and its TCRdb copy is limited to in-frame clones, with some not included. Found here are approximately 150,000 clones, more than 85% of them singletons; the top ten hold around 20%. Sequencing was done on a sample of peripheral blood. These receptor sequences come from a man in his fifties with active or convalescent COVID-19.

The rearrangement links TRBV19 to TRBJ2-7; 12 nucleotides match TRBD1. The length of the CDR3 is 14 residues. Looked up from germline, CDR1 is LNHDA and CDR2 is SQIVND (reference sequence). V dropped 7 bases and J dropped 7; count of bases not matched to a gene: 8. CDR3 in amino acids: CASMPGQGAGEQYF. CDR3 in DNA: TGTGCCAGTATGCCGGGACAGGGGGCGGGAGAGCAGTACTTC.

This clone was counted once. The gene calls are TRBV14 and TRBJ2-3; D remains ambiguous. Germline CDR1 reads SGHDN; CDR2 reads FVKESK. The CDR3 has 15 amino acids. Deletions cut 4 bases from V and 4 bases from J, with 15 bases between. CDR3 in DNA: TGTGCCAGCAGCCCAGTCGGCAGGCTCGCAGATACGCAGTATTTT. It yields the protein CASSPVGRLADTQYF.

The chain carries TRBV6-5 and TRBJ1-2; 9 bases map to TRBD1. This CDR3 has 15 residues. The germline V gene has CDR1 MNHEY and CDR2 SVGAGI. After removal of 11 bases from V and 4 bases from J, the junction contained 14 bases not matched to a gene. The DNA for the CDR3 is TGTGCCGCAAAGCCAGGGACAGGGATCGCCTATGGCTACACCTTC. Protein sequence: CAAKPGTGIAYGYTF.

The chain employs TRBV25-1 and TRBJ2-1; 7 bases agree with TRBD2. Germline V gives CDR1 MGHDK, CDR2 SYGVNS. CDR3 size: 15 residues. The J segment lost 6 bases and the V segment lost 6 bases, leaving 11 bases of the junction unmatched. Here the CDR3 reads CASRESGMIVNEQFF. CDR3 sequence (DNA): TGTGCCAGCAGAGAAAGCGGGATGATCGTCAATGAGCAGTTCTTC.

By share, this clone ranks as medium-sized (0.01 to 0.1%). The V and J genes are TRBV3-1 (or the pseudogene TRBV3-2) and TRBJ2-7; 11 bases match TRBD1. With V trimmed by 4 bases and J by 6 bases, 8 bases remained unmatched. The V gene's germline CDR1 is LGHDT and CDR2 YNNKEL (reference sequence). This CDR3 is built from 15 residues. Here the CDR3 reads CASSRDGTGGAEQYF. CDR3 coding DNA: TGTGCCAGCAGCCGAGACGGGACAGGGGGGGCCGAGCAGTACTTC.

The rearrangement uses TRBV5-8 and TRBJ1-6; tentatively, D is TRBD1 (5 bases). V gave up 0 bases and J gave up 8 bases, with 9 bases separating them. Per the germline V gene, CDR1 is SGHTS and CDR2 is YDEGEE. The CDR3 loop spans 14 amino acids. The CDR3 DNA is TGTGCCAGCAGCTTGGATGGCAGGGATTCACCCCTCCACTTT. Encoded protein: CASSLDGRDSPLHF.

J is TRBJ1-1 and V is TRBV10-3; D may be TRBD1 (6 bases). Trimming took off 6 bases at V and 6 bases at J, with 8 bases between the two ends. This CDR3 region has 11 residues. Per the germline V gene, CDR1 is ENHRY and CDR2 is SYGVKD. This chain's CDR3 is CAIRGQSEAFF. The CDR3 DNA reads as TGTGCCATCAGAGGACAGTCTGAAGCTTTCTTT.

This sequence joins TRBV5-4 and TRBJ2-7, with 8 bases lining up with TRBD2. The V segment lost 0 bases and the J segment 4 bases; nucleotides outside the gene matches: 0. CDR1 SGHNT and CDR2 YYREEE come from the germline V gene (reference sequence). The CDR3 sequence is 13 residues long. Here the CDR3 DNA reads TGTGCCAGCAGCTTGGCTAGCGGGTACGAGCAGTACTTC. It codes for CASSLASGYEQYF.

The rearrangement links TRBV7-2 to TRBJ1-2; D is undetermined. Germline V lookup: CDR1 SGHTA, CDR2 FQGNSA. Trimming shortened V by 0 bases and J by 2 bases, and 16 bases separated the two germline ends. The CDR3 has 17 residues. CDR3 residues: CASSLASISQSNYGYTF. The CDR3 nucleotides read TGTGCCAGCAGCTTAGCGAGTATTTCACAGTCGAACTATGGCTACACCTTC.

This chain joins TRBV24-1 and TRBJ2-3; weak D call: TRBD2 (5 bases). This CDR3 is 13 amino acids long. Germline V gene lookup returns CDR1 KGHDR and CDR2 SFDVKD. V was shortened by 7 bases and J by 12 bases, with 19 bases between the two germline ends. CDR3 DNA sequence: TGTGCCACCAGAGCAGACCAGATCGCTAGCCAGTATTTT. Translated: CATRADQIASQYF.

This clone was seen a single time. The V gene is TRBV6-5, the J gene TRBJ2-2; maybe TRBD1 (6 bases). This CDR3 has 16 amino acids. V gave up 4 bases and J gave up 7 bases, with 19 bases separating them. CDR1 and CDR2 (germline): MNHEY, SVGAGI. The CDR3 bases are TGTGCCAGCAGTTCCGCTGGGGGCAGTGGGGGCGGGGAGCTGTTTTTT. Translation gives CASSSAGGSGGGELFF.

The gene calls are TRBV5-5 and TRBJ1-4; D call uncertain. The CDR3 extends over 14 amino acids. Germline V gives CDR1 SGHKS, CDR2 YYEKEE (reference sequence). V was trimmed by 0 bases and J by 0 bases, leaving 3 bases between them. The DNA of the CDR3 is TGTGCCAGCAGCTTGGGTACAACTAATGAAAAACTGTTTTTT. This translates into CASSLGTTNEKLFF.

The rearrangement links TRBV2 to TRBJ2-6, with TRBD1 matching over 7 bases. Germline-derived CDR1 and CDR2 are SNHLY and FYNNEI. Germline trimming cut 7 bases from V and 0 bases from J; bases unmatched to any gene: 6. CDR3 size: 16 residues. The CDR3 DNA sequence: TGTGCCAGCATCCCACAGGGGAGCTCTGGGGCCAACGTCCTGACTTTC. Translating it yields CASIPQGSSGANVLTF.